These 14 T cell receptor beta chains were sequenced from one sample in a study of T cell repertoires in cytomegalovirus infection. These receptors' antigens are unknown. From the reads, TCRdb called clonotypes with MiXCR, one entry per CDR3 protein. The repertoire holds roughly 310,000 distinct CDR3 sequences, roughly 28% seen once, with about 19% in the top ten. This specimen consisted of cultured PBMCs, obtained from culture after CMV antigen stimulation. The receptors stem from a human donor in good health (CMV status not recorded). Some clones in this sample may be carry-over from other donors' samples.

The J gene is TRBJ1-3, the V gene TRBV19, with D uncertain. V dropped 7 bases and J dropped 8 bases, with 21 bases sitting between them. The CDR3 runs to 15 residues. Germline lookup yields CDR1 LNHDA and CDR2 SQIVND (reference sequence). This chain's CDR3 is CASKVGAYFGDTIYF. CDR3 nucleotide sequence: TGTGCCAGTAAGGTTGGTGCCTACTTCGGGGACACCATATATTTT.

This rearrangement joins TRBV2 to TRBJ1-1, with D possibly TRBD1 on 5 matching bases. The CDR3 has 14 residues. Per the germline V gene, CDR1 is SNHLY and CDR2 is FYNNEI. Trimming took 10 bases from V and 0 from J, leaving 15 bases between them. DNA of the CDR3: TGTGCCATCAAATACGGGGGGGTGAACACTGAAGCTTTCTTT. Translating gives CAIKYGGVNTEAFF.

This clonotype came up many times. The chain recombines TRBV2 with TRBJ1-2; D not resolved. Germline loops: CDR1 SNHLY, CDR2 FYNNEI. The CDR3 contains 12 residues. Between the trimmed V and J ends, which lost 4 bases and 0 bases, there was a span of 3 bases. The CDR3 bases are TGTGCCAGCAGTGCCGCTAACTATGGCTACACCTTC. This codes for CASSAANYGYTF.

This clonotype was seen repeatedly, ten times or more. The J gene is TRBJ2-1, the V gene TRBV7-2; maybe TRBD1 (5 bases). The germline V gene has CDR1 SGHTA and CDR2 FQGNSA. The CDR3 spans 15 residues. Trimming left V 6 bases short and J 3 bases short, with 15 bases between. CDR3 DNA: TGTGCCAGCAGTCCCCCGGACAAGGTCTACAATGAGCAGTTCTTC. Encoded protein: CASSPPDKVYNEQFF. The full variable domain, with the rest looked up from reference TRBV7-2 and TRBJ2-1, is GAGVSQSPSNKVTEKGKDVELRCDPISGHTALYWYRQSLGQGLEFLIYFQGNSAPDKSGLPSDRFSAERTGGSVSTLTIQRTQQEDSAVYLCASSPPDKVYNEQFFGPGTRLTVL.

V and J are TRBV5-6 and TRBJ1-4, with 8 bases matching TRBD1. Germline loops: CDR1 SGHDT, CDR2 YYEEEE. The J segment lost 6 bases and the V segment lost 7 bases, leaving 5 bases of the junction unmatched. CDR3 length: 13 residues. CDR3: CASHRGIDEKLFF. The CDR3 bases are TGTGCCAGCCACAGGGGGATAGATGAAAAACTGTTTTTT.

V usage is TRBV6-2 or TRBV6-3 and J usage is TRBJ1-5, with D unresolved. This CDR3 contains 17 residues. Deletions cut 2 bases from V and 0 bases from J, with 14 bases between. Germline V gene sequence: CDR1 MNHEY, CDR2 SVGEGT. CDR3 amino acids: CASSYQRTSHSNQPQHF. CDR3 DNA: TGTGCCAGCAGTTACCAACGTACCAGCCATAGCAATCAGCCCCAGCATTTT.

This clonotype was seen a handful of times. The chain couples TRBV7-2 to TRBJ1-1; D might be TRBD1 (5 bases). V was shortened by 4 bases and J by 1 base, with 16 bases between the two germline ends. Germline loops: CDR1 SGHTA, CDR2 FQGNSA. The CDR3 covers 16 residues. This chain's CDR3 is CASSSRGAGRNTEAFF. The CDR3, as DNA: TGTGCCAGCAGCTCCCGTGGGGCTGGGAGGAACACTGAAGCTTTCTTT.

The table lists this clonotype with many counts. The chain combines TRBV7-2 with TRBJ2-3; perhaps TRBD2 as D (5 bases). Germline CDR1 reads SGHTA; CDR2 reads FQGNSA. The CDR3 totals 13 residues. V was pared by 2 bases and J by 6 bases, with 9 bases between. CDR3 sequence: CASSLRKRDTQYF. CDR3 sequence (DNA): TGTGCCAGCAGCTTAAGGAAGCGGGATACGCAGTATTTT.

The chain carries TRBV7-3 and TRBJ2-3, with D unclear. This CDR3 region has 14 residues. In germline, CDR1 is SGHTA, CDR2 FQGTGA. Trimming took 1 base from V and 6 from J, leaving 11 bases between them. The CDR3 loop reads CASSLNPQRDTQYF. In DNA form, the CDR3 reads TGTGCCAGCAGCTTAAATCCTCAACGGGATACGCAGTATTTT.

This chain uses TRBV5-3 with TRBJ1-2; 7 positions agree with TRBD1. TRBV5-3 is an open reading frame whose function is uncertain. V was clipped by 0 bases and J by 3 bases; unmatched bases: 8. This CDR3 has 16 amino acids. This CDR3 is CARSLECCRGDYGYTF. In DNA, the CDR3 is TGTGCCAGAAGCTTGGAATGCTGCAGGGGGGACTATGGCTACACCTTC.

The chain is built from TRBV6-1 and TRBJ2-5; the match to TRBD2 covers 8 bases. CDR1 is MNHNS, CDR2 SASEGT, per germline. The CDR3 has 13 residues. Trimming took 7 bases from V and 5 from J; bases not matched to a gene: 6. The CDR3 spells CASKRENRETQYF. In nucleotides, the CDR3 is TGTGCCAGCAAGCGGGAGAATAGGGAGACCCAGTACTTC.

The CDR3 sequence is CASSYSNRGDGYTF. CDR3 nucleotide sequence: TGTGCCAGCAGTTACTCCAACAGGGGTGACGGCTACACCTTC. The V call is TRBV6-2 or TRBV6-3, the J call TRBJ1-2; 7 bases map to TRBD1. Germline assignment: CDR1 MNHEY and CDR2 SVGEGT. The CDR3 runs 14 residues. V lost 0 bases, J lost 8 bases, and 6 bases stayed unmatched.

This clonotype appeared a few times. The chain combines TRBV6-1 with TRBJ2-7, with TRBD1 matching over 10 bases. V lost 5 bases to trimming and J lost 2 bases; unmatched junction nucleotides: 6. Looked up from germline, CDR1 is MNHNS and CDR2 is SASEGT. There are 15 residues in the CDR3. CDR3: CASSLEGQGAYEQYF. The CDR3 bases are TGTGCCAGCAGTCTAGAAGGACAGGGGGCCTACGAGCAGTACTTC.

The rearrangement uses TRBV11-2 and TRBJ2-6; possibly TRBD2 for D (5 bases). CDR1 and CDR2 (germline): SGHAT, FQNNGV. V was pared by 6 bases and J by 0 bases, with 24 bases between. CDR3 length: 20 amino acids. CDR3 coding DNA: TGTGCCAGCAGTGTAGTAAGGGCGGGTACAGCGATCTCTGGGGCCAACGTCCTGACTTTC. It codes for CASSVVRAGTAISGANVLTF.